The entry below gives a single T cell receptor beta chain sequence along with its context. Its antigen is unknown. One junction end disagrees with the germline gene, perhaps due to a read error. Expressed TCRB transcripts got sequenced, as all isolated RNA was reverse transcribed. Data came from immunoSEQ multiplex PCR; TCRdb stores just in-frame clones and leaves some out. The sample holds a few hundred thousand clones, 15% seen once. CDR3 size: 15 residues. The germline gives CDR1 LNHDA, CDR2 SQIVND (reference sequence). This entry is derived from a study of beta chain features in type 1 diabetes. Findings of the study overall: Across all four CD4+ subsets, people with type 1 diabetes showed modestly shorter TCRB CDR3s.

The rearrangement joins TRBV19 to TRBJ1-1; no clear D. Sample: naive CD4+ T cells from blood. This TCR came from a man aged 18 to 35 with type 1 diabetes. CDR3 bases: TGTGCCAGTAGTTCCTCGGTAGCCCCGAACTCTGAAGCTTTCTTT. Its translation is CASSSSVAPNSEAFF.